This entry lists 18 T cell receptor beta chains sequenced from one sample in a study of OX40 agonist ivuxolimab in advanced cancers. Clones were sequenced by immunoSEQ multiplex PCR, and TCRdb holds only the in-frame ones, with some missing. The table records 65,000 to 85,000 clones, roughly nine tenths of them present only once. Sequencing was performed on CD4+ or CD8+ T cells sorted from blood, taken in a trial of the OX40 agonist ivuxolimab. Receptors originate from an adult with an advanced solid tumor such as melanoma, head and neck, liver or kidney cancer.

The sample holds one count of this clone. This chain connects TRBV7-3 to TRBJ2-5, with 8 bases aligning to TRBD2. TRBJ2-7 matches the DNA end more closely, so the J call is doubtful. The CDR3 totals 15 residues. Germline V gene lookup returns CDR1 SGHTA and CDR2 FQGTGA. The CDR3 reads CASSPRGGGHYEQYF. The CDR3 nucleotides read TGTGCCAGCAGCCCCAGAGGCGGGGGGCACTACGAGCAGTACTTC.

The sample holds one count of this clone. The rearrangement links TRBV19 to TRBJ2-1; 8 bases fit TRBD1. CDR1 is LNHDA and CDR2 is SQIVND in the germline V gene (reference sequence). Germline trimming cut 4 bases from V and 4 bases from J; bases unmatched to any gene: 3. This CDR3 comprises 14 residues. The CDR3 DNA is TGTGCCAGTAGTAAACAGGGGGGTTACAATGAGCAGTTCTTC. Translated, it gives CASSKQGGYNEQFF.

The chain carries TRBV25-1 and TRBJ1-1, with TRBD1 matching 8 bases. The CDR3 runs to 14 residues. The V segment lost 7 bases and the J segment 4 bases; nucleotides outside the gene matches: 8. Germline CDR1 is MGHDK and CDR2 is SYGVNS. The DNA for the CDR3 is TGTGCCAGCAACCGACAGGGGTCGAGCACTGAAGCTTTCTTT. This encodes CASNRQGSSTEAFF.

This sequence joins TRBV10-2 and TRBJ1-5; possible D gene TRBD1, 6 bases. Germline CDR1 is WSHSY and CDR2 is SAAADI. The CDR3 has 15 amino acids. V was pared by 5 bases and J by 0 bases, with 11 bases between. The chain's CDR3 is CASSRWTDSNQPQHF. CDR3 in DNA: TGCGCCAGCAGTCGTTGGACAGATAGCAATCAGCCCCAGCATTTT.

The V gene is TRBV28, the J gene TRBJ2-1, with D possibly being TRBD1 (7 bases). V was shortened by 6 bases and J by 9 bases, with 15 bases between the two germline ends. CDR1 and CDR2 from the germline V gene are MDHEN and SYDVKM. The CDR3 loop spans 13 amino acids. The CDR3 is CASRLEGAREQFF. CDR3 in DNA: TGTGCCAGCAGATTGGAGGGGGCGCGTGAGCAGTTCTTC. Combining the CDR3 with reference TRBV28 and TRBJ2-1 gives the whole variable domain DVKVTQSSRYLVKRTGEKVFLECVQDMDHENMFWYRQDPGLGLRLIYFSYDVKMKEKGDIPEGYSVSREKKERFSLILESASTNQTSMYLCASRLEGAREQFFGPGTRLTVL.

Only a few counts were recorded for this clone. The chain combines TRBV18 with TRBJ1-5; D is possibly TRBD1 (5 bases). The CDR3 totals 16 residues. The V end lost 3 bases, the J end lost 0 bases, and 12 bases lay between the germline ends. Germline assignment: CDR1 KGHSH and CDR2 LQKENI. This chain's CDR3 is CASSPPPGYSNQPQHF. CDR3 in DNA: TGTGCCAGCTCACCGCCTCCAGGGTATAGCAATCAGCCCCAGCATTTT.

This clone was seen a handful of times. Written as DNA, the CDR3 is TGTGCCAGCAGCTTATGGACGCCAGCCGAGGTCGAGCAGTACTTC. It specifies CASSLWTPAEVEQYF. V usage is TRBV7-8 and J usage is TRBJ2-7; no reliable D call. The CDR3 spans 15 residues. Germline V gene sequence: CDR1 SGHVS, CDR2 FQNEAQ. Trimming took 2 bases from V and 6 from J, leaving 17 bases between them.

This chain joins TRBV18 and TRBJ1-2; D remains unclear. V was pared by 8 bases and J by 8 bases, with 18 bases between. Germline assignment: CDR1 KGHSH and CDR2 LQKENI. The CDR3 runs 13 residues. The CDR3 coding sequence is TGTGCCAGCCCCCTGCCCGGGGAAGAAGGCTACACCTTC. Translating gives CASPLPGEEGYTF.

The V call is TRBV5-6, the J call TRBJ2-5; D is perhaps TRBD1 (5 bases). CDR3 size: 16 residues. Trimming removed 4 bases at V and 3 bases at J, with 19 bases between. Looked up from germline, CDR1 is SGHDT and CDR2 is YYEEEE. CDR3 coding DNA: TGTGCCAGCAGCCCGACCCTAAACAGGACCGAAGAGACCCAGTACTTC. As protein: CASSPTLNRTEETQYF.

The chain combines TRBV7-3 with TRBJ2-3, with D possibly being TRBD1 (6 bases). Germline V CDR1 and CDR2: SGHTA, FQGTGA. The CDR3 length is 16 residues. Trimming removed 2 bases at V and 1 base at J, with 13 bases between. CDR3 in amino acids: CASSLGAGVGTDTQYF. CDR3 DNA: TGTGCCAGCAGCTTAGGGGCAGGGGTGGGCACAGATACGCAGTATTTT.

V gene TRBV11-2 combines with J gene TRBJ2-7, with D uncertain. V lost 2 bases, J lost 5 bases, and 4 bases lay in between. The CDR3 runs 11 residues. In germline, CDR1 is SGHAT, CDR2 FQNNGV. CDR3 loop: CASSLLDEQYF. The CDR3 DNA is TGTGCCAGCAGCTTATTGGACGAGCAGTACTTC.

This chain joins TRBV7-9 and TRBJ2-5; D not resolved. The CDR3 length is 12 residues. Trimming left V 7 bases short and J 6 bases short, with 12 bases between. From germline, CDR1 is SEHNR and CDR2 FQNEAQ (reference sequence). This CDR3 is CASMGIGKTQYF. The CDR3 region has the DNA TGTGCCAGCATGGGGATAGGAAAGACCCAGTACTTC.

V and J are TRBV19 and TRBJ1-1; the D is unclear. There are 15 residues in the CDR3. The germline gives CDR1 LNHDA, CDR2 SQIVND (reference sequence). The V end was cut by 1 base, the J end by 4 bases, with 13 bases between. CDR3 protein: CASSIGGFGGTEAFF. DNA of the CDR3: TGTGCCAGTAGTATAGGGGGATTCGGCGGCACTGAAGCTTTCTTT. The variable domain in full, with the rest retrieved from reference TRBV19 and TRBJ1-1, is DGGITQSPKYLFRKEGQNVTLSCEQNLNHDAMYWYRQDPGQGLRLIYYSQIVNDFQKGDIAEGYSVSREKKESFPLTVTSAQKNPTAFYLCASSIGGFGGTEAFFGQGTRLTVV.

This sequence joins TRBV4-2 and TRBJ2-7, with a tentative D call TRBD2 (6 bases). V dropped 1 base and J dropped 2 bases, with 9 bases sitting between them. Germline V gene lookup returns CDR1 LGHNA and CDR2 YNFKEQ. This CDR3 region has 14 residues. In DNA, the CDR3 is TGTGCCAGCAGCCAAGGCGGGAAGCCCTACGAGCAGTACTTC. This gives the protein CASSQGGKPYEQYF.

The J gene is TRBJ2-1, the V gene TRBV28; D gene uncertain. In germline, CDR1 is MDHEN, CDR2 SYDVKM. With 1 base removed from V and 7 bases from J, the gap between germline ends came to 11 bases. There are 14 residues in the CDR3. The CDR3 spells CASSLLVRINEQFF. CDR3 sequence (DNA): TGTGCCAGCAGTTTATTGGTTCGGATAAATGAGCAGTTCTTC.

This chain connects TRBV30 to TRBJ1-2; weak D call: TRBD1 (6 bases). V lost 3 bases to trimming and J lost 5 bases, with 10 bases between them. The CDR3 sequence is 12 residues long. In germline, CDR1 is GTSNPN, CDR2 SVGIG (reference sequence). CDR3 loop: CAWRLGAYGYTF. DNA of the CDR3: TGTGCCTGGAGACTGGGGGCGTATGGCTACACCTTC.

V and J are TRBV27 and TRBJ2-7, with TRBD1 matching over 9 bases. V trimming: 6 bases; J trimming: 5 bases; junction bases outside the gene matches: 11. The CDR3 length is 15 residues. CDR1 and CDR2 (germline): MNHEY, SMNVEV (reference sequence). The CDR3 region has the DNA TGTGCCAGCAGAGTTACTTGGGGACAGGGAAACGAGCAGTACTTC. Translated, it gives CASRVTWGQGNEQYF.

The rearrangement joins TRBV5-1 to TRBJ1-1; no firm D call. The ends were cut back, 5 bases at V and 1 base at J, with 6 bases in the middle. This CDR3 comprises 12 residues. Per germline, CDR1 SGHRS and CDR2 YFSETQ. CDR3 coding DNA: TGCGCCAGCAGGGAAGCGAACACTGAAGCTTTCTTT. Amino acids: CASREANTEAFF.